This TCR beta chain is drawn from a study of beta chain features in type 1 diabetes. Study conclusions and caveats: All four CD4+ subsets of Type 1 diabetes patients contained TCRB CDR3s that were moderately but significantly shorter.

A single heparinised blood sample, averaging approximately 0.12 L, was obtained per donor. Cell sorting via CD45RO/CCR7/CD25/CD127/CD95/CD27 was performed to obtain CD4+ naive, central memory, regulatory and stem cell-like memory cells. Purity exceeded 95% in all sorted populations. On this clone itself: The antigen is unknown.

V lost 4 bases and J lost 2, with 11 bases in between. The germline gives CDR1 MGHRA, CDR2 YSYEKL. CDR3 length: 14 residues. Every isolated RNA sample was fully reverse transcribed, so sequencing captured expressed TCRB transcripts. The protocol was immunoSEQ multiplex PCR, while the TCRdb copy is restricted to in-frame clones and leaves out a portion. The sample includes roughly 370,000 clones, around 14% of them seen just once. Sequencing was carried out using naive CD4+ T cells from blood. This sequence was found in a man younger than 45 in good health. The gene calls are TRBV4-1 and TRBJ2-5; D could derive from TRBD1 or TRBD2 (5 bases each). CDR3 loop: CASSPFGGQETQYF. Written as DNA, the CDR3 is TGCGCCAGCAGCCCGTTTGGGGGACAAGAGACCCAGTACTTC.